The 17 T cell receptor beta chains given below trace back to one sample, sequenced in a study of cytomegalovirus exposure and HLA in healthy donors. PCR used 60 Vbeta primers and 13 Jbeta primers. Assay: immunoSEQ multiplex PCR; the TCRdb copy retains only in-frame clones and omits some. The sample gives roughly 190,000 clones, approximately 82% of which show up once; about 1.7% is in the top ten. Sequencing input: PBMCs. These receptors all stem from a man aged 40-49 years in good health and CMV-seropositive.

The CDR3 spells CASSLADNRNEQFF. The CDR3 nucleotides are TGTGCCAGCAGCTTGGCCGACAATAGGAATGAGCAGTTCTTC. The rearrangement joins TRBV5-5 to TRBJ2-1; D is unclear. This CDR3 has 14 amino acids. Germline CDR1 SGHKS, CDR2 YYEKEE (reference sequence). V was clipped by 0 bases and J by 7 bases, with 11 bases between them.

The chain combines TRBV6-5 with TRBJ1-1, with D possibly TRBD1 on 6 matching bases. This CDR3 has 14 amino acids. Germline-derived CDR1 and CDR2 are MNHEY and SVGAGI. Deletions cut 2 bases from V and 6 bases from J, with 13 bases between. The CDR3 DNA follows: TGTGCCAGCAGTTACCTCACAGGGACGGCTGAAGCTTTCTTT. This encodes CASSYLTGTAEAFF.

V is TRBV19 and J is TRBJ2-3; D is possibly TRBD2 (6 bases). Germline V gene sequence: CDR1 LNHDA, CDR2 SQIVND (reference sequence). The CDR3 contains 16 residues. Trimming stripped 7 bases from V and 6 bases from J, with 23 bases between. CDR3 in amino acids: CASTRLGGDAGDTQYF. The CDR3 DNA follows: TGTGCCAGTACCCGACTCGGCGGGGACGCAGGGGATACGCAGTATTTT.

The chain employs TRBV9 and TRBJ2-3; a possible D gene is TRBD2 (6 bases). Germline loops: CDR1 SGDLS, CDR2 YYNGEE. The CDR3 consists of 16 residues. V lost 3 bases and J lost 1, with 15 bases in between. The CDR3 DNA is TGTGCCAGCAGCGCCCTCGGGGCTAGCGGCACAGATACGCAGTATTTT. It translates to CASSALGASGTDTQYF.

V usage is TRBV9 and J usage is TRBJ2-2; TRBD1 aligns across 10 bases. J was trimmed by 1 base and V by 0 bases; bases with no gene match: 9. This CDR3 region has 19 residues. Germline V gene lookup returns CDR1 SGDLS and CDR2 YYNGEE. The CDR3 sequence: CASSVARLGQGVNTGELFF. The CDR3 coding sequence is TGTGCCAGCAGCGTAGCCCGACTTGGACAGGGGGTGAACACCGGGGAGCTGTTTTTT.

In its sample, this clone was seen a few times. In nucleotides, the CDR3 is TGTGCCAGCAGTCGACAGGGTAAAGGCGGAAACACCATATATTTT. It is translated as CASSRQGKGGNTIYF. J is TRBJ1-3 and V is TRBV28; 7 bases fit TRBD1. CDR3 length: 15 residues. Germline CDR1 is MDHEN and CDR2 is SYDVKM. With V trimmed by 5 bases and J by 4 bases, 8 bases remained unmatched.

This clone was seen a few times. The chain has TRBV5-4 and TRBJ1-2, with a tentative D call TRBD1 (6 bases). V was pared by 0 bases and J by 6 bases, with 15 bases between. This CDR3 contains 15 residues. The V gene's germline CDR1 is SGHNT and CDR2 YYREEE (reference sequence). CDR3 DNA: TGTGCCAGCAGCTTGGGGCTGGGGCAGGGGAATGGCTACACCTTC. As protein: CASSLGLGQGNGYTF. The full variable domain, its missing parts supplied by reference TRBV5-4 and TRBJ1-2, is ETGVTQSPTHLIKTRGQQVTLRCSSQSGHNTVSWYQQALGQGPQFIFQYYREEENGRGNFPPRFSGLQFPNYSSELNVNALELDDSALYLCASSLGLGQGNGYTFGSGTRLTVV.

The chain recombines TRBV5-8 with TRBJ2-7, with 8 bases that match TRBD1. Unmatched junction bases numbered 14, after V lost 4 bases and J lost 2 bases. The CDR3 sequence is 17 residues long. Per germline, CDR1 SGHTS and CDR2 YDEGEE. The CDR3 DNA reads as TGTGCCAGCAGCCCGGACAGGGTCAGGGCACGAACCTACGAGCAGTACTTC. This sequence encodes CASSPDRVRARTYEQYF.

This clone was found once. The rearrangement joins TRBV9 to TRBJ2-7, with no clear D. Trimming took off 0 bases at V and 0 bases at J, with 7 bases between the two ends. This CDR3 contains 14 residues. Germline V lookup: CDR1 SGDLS, CDR2 YYNGEE. The CDR3 bases are TGTGCCAGCAGCGTAGGAGTAAGCTCCTACGAGCAGTACTTC. It yields the protein CASSVGVSSYEQYF.

The chain joins TRBV7-8 to TRBJ1-2, with 8 bases that match TRBD1. CDR1 is SGHVS, CDR2 FQNEAQ, per germline. V trimming: 5 bases; J trimming: 8 bases; junction bases outside the gene matches: 10. The CDR3 loop spans 14 amino acids. Written as DNA, the CDR3 is TGTGCCAGCAGCGCGCGACAGGGGCGGGGAGGCTACACCTTC. It specifies CASSARQGRGGYTF.

This chain connects TRBV7-2 to TRBJ2-7; tentatively, D is TRBD2 (6 bases). Between the trimmed V and J ends, which lost 0 bases and 0 bases, there was a span of 15 bases. The germline V gene has CDR1 SGHTA and CDR2 FQGNSA. The CDR3 is 17 amino acids. The CDR3 sequence is CASSLADGGASSYEQYF. CDR3 in DNA: TGTGCCAGCAGCTTAGCGGACGGCGGGGCCTCCTCCTACGAGCAGTACTTC. Together with reference TRBV7-2 and TRBJ2-7, the CDR3 gives the full variable domain: GAGVSQSPSNKVTEKGKDVELRCDPISGHTALYWYRQSLGQGLEFLIYFQGNSAPDKSGLPSDRFSAERTGGSVSTLTIQRTQQEDSAVYLCASSLADGGASSYEQYFGPGTRLTVT.

V is TRBV19 and J is TRBJ1-5, with 10 positions matching TRBD1. This CDR3 has 15 amino acids. The germline V gene encodes CDR1 LNHDA and CDR2 SQIVND (reference sequence). V lost 6 bases, J lost 4 bases, and 6 bases stayed unmatched. The CDR3 region is CASSSGTGDNQPQHF. The CDR3 bases are TGTGCCAGTAGCTCCGGGACAGGGGATAATCAGCCCCAGCATTTT.

The V call is TRBV27, the J call TRBJ2-5; 7 positions match TRBD2. The last part of the DNA fits TRBJ2-7 better; the J call may be wrong. CDR3 length: 15 residues. The germline gives CDR1 MNHEY, CDR2 SMNVEV (reference sequence). The CDR3 sequence: CASSPTGGSSYEQYF. The DNA of the CDR3 is TGTGCCAGCAGTCCAACCGGGGGGAGCTCCTACGAGCAGTACTTC.

The chain is built from TRBV15 and TRBJ2-6, with 10 nucleotides matching TRBD1. Germline CDR1 and CDR2: LNHNV and YYDKDF (reference sequence). With 5 bases clipped from V and 2 bases from J, the junction kept 6 bases outside the gene matches. The CDR3 extends over 17 amino acids. The CDR3 loop reads CATSYPGQGTGANVLTF. For the CDR3, the DNA is TGTGCCACCAGCTACCCGGGACAGGGGACTGGGGCCAACGTCCTGACTTTC.

The chain joins TRBV5-4 to TRBJ1-2; possible D gene TRBD1, 5 bases. This CDR3 is 15 amino acids long. The V gene's germline CDR1 is SGHNT and CDR2 YYREEE (reference sequence). V shed 0 bases and J shed 2 bases, with 11 bases lying between them. Here the CDR3 DNA reads TGTGCCAGCAGCTTGGACCAGGGTATGAACTATGGCTACACCTTC. Its translation is CASSLDQGMNYGYTF. The whole variable domain, remainder taken from reference TRBV5-4 and TRBJ1-2, is ETGVTQSPTHLIKTRGQQVTLRCSSQSGHNTVSWYQQALGQGPQFIFQYYREEENGRGNFPPRFSGLQFPNYSSELNVNALELDDSALYLCASSLDQGMNYGYTFGSGTRLTVV.

The table lists this clone with a count of one. The rearrangement uses TRBV6-1 and TRBJ2-1; 9 nucleotides agree with TRBD2. The CDR3 totals 15 residues. The V and J ends lost 1 base and 7 bases, in that order; junction bases with no gene match: 5. Germline CDR1 is MNHNS and CDR2 is SASEGT. For the CDR3, the DNA is TGTGCCAGCAGTGAAGGGCTAGCGGGAAGGAATGAGCAGTTCTTC. Protein product: CASSEGLAGRNEQFF.

The genes are TRBV7-3 and TRBJ2-1; D gene ambiguous. Germline CDR1 reads SGHTA; CDR2 reads FQGTGA. The CDR3 contains 13 residues. V was pared by 1 base and J by 3 bases, with 4 bases between. The DNA for the CDR3 is TGTGCCAGCAGCTTAAATAGCTACAATGAGCAGTTCTTC. It specifies CASSLNSYNEQFF.